Following are 28 T cell receptor beta chains from one sample sequenced in a study of T cells expressing NK-cell markers. TCRdb reprocessed the 5' RACE reads and keeps a single row for each CDR3 protein, giving no DNA. This sample's table reports about 120,000 distinct CDR3 sequences. The specimen sequenced was blood T cells: a sorted CD56 or NKG2C T cell subset, CD4+ or CD8+ T cells, or bulk PBMC T cells (not recorded which). These receptors were obtained from a woman between 18 and 70 years old in good health.

The rearrangement joins TRBV6-2 or TRBV6-3 to TRBJ1-1; the D gene TCRdb calls, TRBD1, cannot be checked with no DNA. The CDR3 runs to 13 residues. Germline CDR1 and CDR2: MNHEY and SVGEGT. The CDR3 protein is CASSYSQGTEAFF.

The CDR3 here is CASSPPGTAVQNEQFF. The chain uses TRBV4-2 and TRBJ2-1; the D gene TCRdb calls, TRBD1, cannot be checked with no DNA. Germline V CDR1 and CDR2: LGHNA, YNFKEQ. CDR3 size: 16 residues.

This chain uses TRBV19 with TRBJ2-7. CDR3 size: 16 residues. From germline, CDR1 is LNHDA and CDR2 SQIVND (reference sequence). The CDR3: CASSIDSGSPTYEQYF.

This chain's CDR3 is CASSSTGTGREKLFF. V and J are TRBV5-4 and TRBJ1-4; without DNA, the TCRdb call of TRBD1 cannot be checked. Per germline, CDR1 SGHNT and CDR2 YYREEE (reference sequence). The CDR3 runs to 15 residues.

Measured by frequency, this clonotype is medium-sized (0.01 to 0.1%). The J gene is TRBJ2-1, the V gene TRBV12-3 or TRBV12-4; TCRdb indicates TRBD2, and absent DNA this call remains unverified. The CDR3 runs to 17 residues. Here the CDR3 reads CASSLELAGPHSNEQFF.

The chain joins TRBV29-1 to TRBJ2-2; lacking DNA, the TRBD2 call made by TCRdb goes unchecked. The CDR3 totals 13 residues. From germline, CDR1 is SQVTM and CDR2 ANQGSEA. CDR3 loop: CSARDLNTGELFF.

This chain joins TRBV4-1 and TRBJ1-1; TCRdb names TRBD1, which stays unverified in the absence of DNA. The CDR3 runs 16 residues. CDR1 and CDR2 from the germline V gene are MGHRA and YSYEKL. The chain's CDR3 is CASSQAGARGGTEAFF.

The chain is built from TRBV14 and TRBJ1-2. The CDR3 consists of 16 residues. From germline, CDR1 is SGHDN and CDR2 FVKESK. CDR3: CASSPTGGILVDGYTF.

The chain is built from TRBV3-1 and TRBJ2-7; TCRdb's D call of TRBD2 is untestable without DNA. Germline V gene lookup returns CDR1 LGHDT and CDR2 YNNKEL (reference sequence). CDR3 length equals 15 residues. The CDR3 loop is CASSQGASGGGEQYF.

The chain has TRBV7-9 and TRBJ2-7; lacking DNA, the TRBD2 call made by TCRdb goes unchecked. Germline CDR1 is SEHNR and CDR2 is FQNEAQ (reference sequence). The CDR3 is made up of 15 amino acids. This chain's CDR3 is CASSFSSGNPYEQYF.

This CDR3 is CASSPRTSYEQYF. This chain joins TRBV9 and TRBJ2-7; lacking DNA, the TRBD2 call made by TCRdb goes unchecked. This CDR3 is built from 13 residues. Per germline, CDR1 SGDLS and CDR2 YYNGEE.

The chain has TRBV19 and TRBJ2-5; without DNA, the TCRdb call of TRBD2 cannot be checked. There are 13 residues in the CDR3. The germline CDR1 and CDR2 sequences are LNHDA and SQIVND (reference sequence). CDR3 sequence reads: CASNPGLGETQYF.

The chain is built from TRBV29-1 and TRBJ1-1; absent DNA, TCRdb's TRBD1 call cannot be checked. This CDR3 has 17 residues. CDR1 and CDR2 from the germline V gene are SQVTM and ANQGSEA. The CDR3 loop reads CSVEMGTGKPINTEAFF.

The rearrangement links TRBV9 to TRBJ1-1. Germline V gene sequence: CDR1 SGDLS, CDR2 YYNGEE. The CDR3 extends over 11 amino acids. The chain's CDR3 is CASSVATGRMF.

The V call is TRBV5-1, the J call TRBJ2-1. The CDR3 is 15 amino acids. The germline V gene encodes CDR1 SGHRS and CDR2 YFSETQ. CDR3 sequence: CASSLAGGPFNEQFF. Complete variable domain (other parts from reference TRBV5-1 and TRBJ2-1): KAGVTQTPRYLIKTRGQQVTLSCSPISGHRSVSWYQQTPGQGLQFLFEYFSETQRNKGNFPGRFSGRQFSNSRSEMNVSTLELGDSALYLCASSLAGGPFNEQFFGPGTRLTVL.

V and J are TRBV4-3 and TRBJ2-1; TCRdb proposes TRBD1, but this gene call is untestable without DNA. There are 16 residues in the CDR3. Germline-derived CDR1 and CDR2 are LGHNA and YSLEER. CDR3 amino acids: CASSQVPGGSYNEQFF.

V and J are TRBV7-9 and TRBJ2-6; the TCRdb D gene call, TRBD1, has no DNA to confirm it. CDR1 and CDR2 (germline): SEHNR, FQNEAQ (reference sequence). The CDR3 consists of 17 residues. The CDR3 protein is CASSEDRDVLGANVLTF.

J is TRBJ2-3 and V is TRBV7-6; no DNA is available, so the TRBD1 call from TCRdb remains unchecked. Per germline, CDR1 SGHVS and CDR2 FNYEAQ. This CDR3 has 13 residues. CDR3 sequence reads: CASQGASTDTQYF.

V is TRBV5-6 and J is TRBJ1-5; checking the TCRdb D call of TRBD1 is not possible without DNA. Germline loops: CDR1 SGHDT, CDR2 YYEEEE. The CDR3 sequence is 15 residues long. The CDR3 is CASSATGNSNQPQHF.

CDR3 in amino acids: CSAHRTGGMLSNQPQHF. This chain joins TRBV20-1 and TRBJ1-5; no DNA is available, so the TRBD1 call from TCRdb remains unchecked. This CDR3 is 17 amino acids long. Germline V gene lookup returns CDR1 DFQATT and CDR2 SNEGSKA (reference sequence).

V gene TRBV6-5 combines with J gene TRBJ1-1. The CDR3 loop spans 15 amino acids. The germline gives CDR1 MNHEY, CDR2 SVGAGI. The CDR3 sequence: CASSYSRGGGTEAFF.

The chain couples TRBV4-3 to TRBJ2-1; absent DNA, TCRdb's TRBD2 call cannot be checked. Per the germline V gene, CDR1 is LGHNA and CDR2 is YSLEER. The CDR3 has 20 amino acids. CDR3 in amino acids: CASSQDVVAGESSSYNEQFF.

The V gene is TRBV20-1, the J gene TRBJ2-7; TCRdb reports TRBD2, a call that lacks DNA to check it against. The germline V gene encodes CDR1 DFQATT and CDR2 SNEGSKA (reference sequence). This CDR3 spans 13 amino acids. CDR3 sequence reads: CSATSGRGGEQYF.

This chain links TRBV6-4 with TRBJ2-3; the TCRdb D gene call, TRBD2, has no DNA to confirm it. The CDR3 has 14 amino acids. Per the germline V gene, CDR1 is MRHNA and CDR2 is SNTAGT. This CDR3 reads CASMRLAGVDTQYF.

The chain links TRBV6-5 to TRBJ1-1; TCRdb calls TRBD1, which cannot be checked without DNA. Germline CDR1 reads MNHEY; CDR2 reads SVGAGI. This CDR3 has 15 residues. The chain's CDR3 is CASSYADRGDTEAFF.

J is TRBJ2-7 and V is TRBV20-1; TCRdb gives TRBD1 as the D gene, but with no DNA this cannot be confirmed. This CDR3 has 11 amino acids. Germline V gene sequence: CDR1 DFQATT, CDR2 SNEGSKA (reference sequence). CDR3 protein: CSGRDKYEQYF.

The V and J genes are TRBV20-1 and TRBJ2-5. The CDR3 contains 13 residues. CDR1 DFQATT and CDR2 SNEGSKA come from the germline V gene (reference sequence). The CDR3 loop is CSASPTEKETQYF.

The genes are TRBV4-2 and TRBJ2-7; TCRdb calls TRBD1, which cannot be checked without DNA. Germline V gives CDR1 LGHNA, CDR2 YNFKEQ. The CDR3 covers 14 residues. This chain's CDR3 is CASSPSVQAYEQYF.